This T cell receptor beta chain came from a study of T cell responses to AZD1222 COVID-19 vaccine. Method: immunoSEQ multiplex PCR; TCRdb's copy keeps in-frame clones and lacks some. The sample yields 95,000 to 130,000 clones, 80% to 90% seen once. This clone was seen only once. V lost 0 bases, J lost 7 bases, and 13 bases lay in between. Germline-derived CDR1 and CDR2 are SGHTA and FQGNSA. The CDR3 totals 15 residues. The specimen comprised peripheral blood, sampled on day 0 of MenACWY control vaccination. The sequence came from an adult in good health. The chain combines TRBV7-2 with TRBJ1-5, with a possible D match to TRBD1 (6 bases). CDR3 DNA sequence: TGTGCCAGCAGCTTAGCTGGGGGGCTCGGCCAGCCCCAGCATTTT. The encoded protein is CASSLAGGLGQPQHF.